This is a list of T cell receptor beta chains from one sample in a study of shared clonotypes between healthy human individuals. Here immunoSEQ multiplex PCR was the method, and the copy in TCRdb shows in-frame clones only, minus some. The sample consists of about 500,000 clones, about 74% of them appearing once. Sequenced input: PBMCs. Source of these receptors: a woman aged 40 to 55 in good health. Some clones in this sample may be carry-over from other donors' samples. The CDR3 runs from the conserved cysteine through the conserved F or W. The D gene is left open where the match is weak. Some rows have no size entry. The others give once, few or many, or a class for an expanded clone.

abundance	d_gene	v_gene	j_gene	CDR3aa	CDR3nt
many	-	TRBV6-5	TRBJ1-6	CASSYRASPLHF	TGTGCCAGCAGTTACCGGGCCTCACCCCTCCACTTT
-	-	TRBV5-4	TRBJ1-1	CASRPDLQRHNTEAFF	TGTGCCAGCAGACCCGACCTCCAACGACATAACACTGAAGCTTTCTTT
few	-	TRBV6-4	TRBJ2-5	CASSDSAGVEETQYF	TGTGCCAGCAGTGACTCGGCAGGAGTGGAGGAGACCCAGTACTTC
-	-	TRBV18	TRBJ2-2	CASSYSTGELFF	TGTGCCAGCTCGTACTCGACCGGGGAGCTGTTTTTT
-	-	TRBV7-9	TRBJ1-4	CASTKDRTNEKLFF	TGTGCCAGCACCAAGGACAGAACGAATGAAAAACTGTTTTTT
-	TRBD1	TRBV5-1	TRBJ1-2	CASSLGQGAANYGYTF	TGCGCCAGCAGCCTAGGACAGGGGGCGGCTAACTATGGCTACACCTTC
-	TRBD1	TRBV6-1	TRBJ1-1	CASSQQGTEAFF	TGTGCCAGCAGTCAACAGGGGACTGAAGCTTTCTTT
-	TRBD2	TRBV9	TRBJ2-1	CASSVAPSGYNEQFF	TGTGCCAGCAGCGTAGCGCCTAGCGGGTACAATGAGCAGTTCTTC
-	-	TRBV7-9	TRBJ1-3	CASSLQGSGNTIYF	TGTGCCAGCAGCTTACAGGGAAGTGGAAACACCATATATTTT
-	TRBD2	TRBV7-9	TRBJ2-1	CASSLGVFSGTYRYNEQFF	TGTGCCAGCAGCTTAGGCGTATTCAGCGGGACTTATAGGTACAATGAGCAGTTCTTC
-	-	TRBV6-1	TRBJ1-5	CASSQSDYSNQPQHF	TGTGCCAGCAGCCAAAGTGATTATAGCAATCAGCCCCAGCATTTT
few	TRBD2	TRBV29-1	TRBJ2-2	CSVEVIAGTGELFF	TGCAGCGTTGAGGTGATAGCGGGAACCGGGGAGCTGTTTTTT
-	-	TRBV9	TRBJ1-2	CASSVAENYGYTF	TGTGCCAGCAGCGTAGCCGAGAACTATGGCTACACCTTC
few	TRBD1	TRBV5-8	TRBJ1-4	CASSRGQGGRNEKLFF	TGTGCCAGCAGCCGCGGACAGGGGGGGAGGAATGAAAAACTGTTTTTT
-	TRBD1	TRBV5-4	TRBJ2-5	CASSLGGQGTGQTQYF	TGTGCCAGCAGCTTGGGGGGACAGGGGACCGGACAGACCCAGTACTTC
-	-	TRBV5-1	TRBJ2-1	CASRPNSGLSSYNEQFF	TGCGCCAGCAGGCCCAATAGCGGATTGAGCTCCTACAATGAGCAGTTCTTC
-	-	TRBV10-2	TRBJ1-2	CASTETGTHGYTF	TGCGCCAGCACAGAAACAGGGACTCATGGCTACACCTTC
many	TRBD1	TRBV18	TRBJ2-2	CASSPTGSTGELFF	TGTGCCAGCTCACCGACAGGGAGCACCGGGGAGCTGTTTTTT
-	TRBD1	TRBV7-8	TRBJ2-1	CASSLVWAGGNYNEQFF	TGTGCCAGCAGCTTAGTATGGGCAGGGGGCAACTACAATGAGCAGTTCTTC
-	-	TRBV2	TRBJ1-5	CASSDVASNQPQHF	TGTGCCAGCAGTGATGTGGCTAGCAATCAGCCCCAGCATTTT
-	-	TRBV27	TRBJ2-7	CASKKLVPQGYLYEQYF	TGTGCCAGCAAAAAGTTGGTGCCACAGGGTTATCTCTACGAGCAGTACTTC
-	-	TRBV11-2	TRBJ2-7	CASSLDRSGYEQYF	TGTGCCAGCAGCTTAGATCGGTCGGGATACGAGCAGTACTTC
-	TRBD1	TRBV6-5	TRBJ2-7	CASSYDGRGLGEQYF	TGTGCCAGCAGTTACGACGGCAGGGGGCTTGGTGAGCAGTACTTC
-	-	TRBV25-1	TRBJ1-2	CASSEFQGSDGYTF	TGTGCCAGCAGTGAATTTCAGGGATCTGATGGCTACACCTTC
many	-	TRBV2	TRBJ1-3	CASSLTRNSGNTIYF	TGTGCCAGTTCCCTAACACGAAACTCTGGAAACACCATATATTTT
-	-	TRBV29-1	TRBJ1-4	CSVEGEGEKLFF	TGCAGCGTTGAGGGGGAGGGTGAAAAACTGTTTTTT